Listed here is a single T cell receptor (beta chain). Its antigen is unknown. Generated by immunoSEQ multiplex PCR, the TCRdb table keeps only in-frame clones and is missing some. The sample contains under 550,000 clones, over 75% of which appear only once. The V gene's germline CDR1 is SGDLS and CDR2 YYNGEE. CDR3 length: 18 residues. After removal of 4 bases from V and 6 bases from J, the junction contained 12 bases not matched to a gene. The entry originates in a study of Ad26.COV2.S vaccination and SARS-CoV-2 variants. Study information: The donor was enrolled in the Ad26.COV2.S arm of the COV1001 trial.

This sample's treatment: about 20 received Ad26.COV2.S at low or high dose, single or two shots; roughly five received placebo; per-sample allocation not given. Collection of the samples took place on day 63 after the first injection of vaccine or placebo. Whole-study results and caveats: Compared with placebo recipients, vaccine recipients had higher spike-specific TCR breadth.

This chain uses TRBV9 with TRBJ2-1; 14 nucleotides align to TRBD2. Material: peripheral blood, obtained in a trial of Ad26.COV2.S vaccine versus placebo. This clonotype was obtained from a person between 18 and 65 years old who received the Ad26.COV2.S COVID-19 vaccine or a placebo. This CDR3 is CASSSGTSGGSQLNEQFF. CDR3 DNA sequence: TGTGCCAGCAGCTCAGGGACTAGCGGGGGCTCTCAGCTCAATGAGCAGTTCTTC.